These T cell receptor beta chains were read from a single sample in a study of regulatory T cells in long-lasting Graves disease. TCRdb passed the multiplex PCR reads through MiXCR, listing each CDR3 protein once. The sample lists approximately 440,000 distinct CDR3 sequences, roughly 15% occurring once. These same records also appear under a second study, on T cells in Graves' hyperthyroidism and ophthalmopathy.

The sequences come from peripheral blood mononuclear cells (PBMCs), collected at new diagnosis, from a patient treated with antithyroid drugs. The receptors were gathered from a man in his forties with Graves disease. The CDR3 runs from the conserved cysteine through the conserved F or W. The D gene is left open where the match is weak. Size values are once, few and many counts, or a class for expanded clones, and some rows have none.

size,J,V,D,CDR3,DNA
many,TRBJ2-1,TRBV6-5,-,CASSSANEQFF,TGTGCCAGCAGTTCGGCCAATGAGCAGTTCTTC
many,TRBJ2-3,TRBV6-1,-,CASSRTEATDTQYF,TGTGCCAGCAGTCGGACAGAAGCGACAGATACGCAGTATTTT
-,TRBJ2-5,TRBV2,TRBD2,CASSKILAGGGETQYF,TGTGCCAGCAGTAAAATCCTAGCGGGGGGAGGAGAGACCCAGTACTTC
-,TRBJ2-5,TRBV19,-,CASTQEGHLNQYF,TGTGCCAGTACCCAGGAGGGCCATCTTAACCAGTACTTC
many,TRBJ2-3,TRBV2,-,CASSGGPGEDTQYF,TGTGCCAGCAGTGGGGGGCCCGGGGAGGATACGCAGTATTTT
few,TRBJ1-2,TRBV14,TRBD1,CASSEVAGGFYGYTF,TGTGCCAGCAGCGAGGTGGCAGGGGGCTTCTATGGCTACACCTTC
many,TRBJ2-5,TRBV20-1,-,CSARDRLVETQYF,TGCAGTGCTAGAGATCGCCTTGTAGAGACCCAGTACTTC
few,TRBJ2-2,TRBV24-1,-,CATSDWGSGTGELFF,TGTGCCACCAGTGATTGGGGGAGCGGCACCGGGGAGCTGTTTTTT
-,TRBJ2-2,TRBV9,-,CASSVAGSVGELFF,TGTGCCAGCAGCGTAGCTGGGTCGGTCGGGGAGCTGTTTTTT
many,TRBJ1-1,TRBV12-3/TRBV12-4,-,CASSLDRENTEAFF,TGTGCCAGCAGTTTGGACAGAGAAAACACTGAAGCTTTCTTT
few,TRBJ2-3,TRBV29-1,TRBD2,CSVDGLAVRGDTQYF,TGCAGCGTTGATGGACTAGCAGTGAGGGGAGATACGCAGTATTTT
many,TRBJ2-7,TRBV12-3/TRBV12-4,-,CASSLPINRGEQYF,TGTGCCAGCAGCCTCCCGATCAACCGGGGCGAGCAGTACTTC
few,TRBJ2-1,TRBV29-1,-,CSVEEQADEQFF,TGCAGCGTTGAAGAACAAGCTGATGAGCAGTTCTTC
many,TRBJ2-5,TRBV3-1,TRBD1,CASSQGTGARETQYF,TGTGCCAGCAGCCAGGGGACAGGGGCAAGAGAGACCCAGTACTTC
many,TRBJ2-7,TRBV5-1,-,CASSPGGILPESYF,TGCGCCAGCAGCCCGGGCGGGATTCTCCCGGAATCGTACTTC
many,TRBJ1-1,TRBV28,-,CASSRRVSNTEAFF,TGTGCCAGCTCTAGGCGGGTTTCGAACACTGAAGCTTTCTTT
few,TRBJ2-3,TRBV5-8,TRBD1,CASSLTGQGNVRDTQYF,TGTGCCAGCAGCTTAACGGGACAGGGTAATGTTCGAGATACGCAGTATTTT
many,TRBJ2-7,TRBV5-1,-,CASVSPGAEQYF,TGCGCCAGCGTCTCGCCGGGGGCCGAGCAGTACTTC
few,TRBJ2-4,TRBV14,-,CASSQFVGVENIQYF,TGTGCCAGCAGCCAATTTGTTGGGGTTGAAAACATTCAGTACTTC